Below, 18 T cell receptor beta chains from the same sample are listed, as sequenced in a study of shared clonotypes between healthy human individuals. TCRdb's copy holds only in-frame clones and misses some; the assay was immunoSEQ multiplex PCR. In the table there are 950,000 to 1,200,000 clones, 60% to 85% of which are singletons. Specimen: memory CD4+ T cells from PBMCs. Subset meaning: CD45RA-negative fraction. All receptors derive from a man between 18 and 29 years old in good health. Some clones in this sample may be carry-over from other donors' samples.

This chain joins TRBV15 and TRBJ2-6, with TRBD2 as a possible D gene (5 bases). Germline CDR1 reads LNHNV; CDR2 reads YYDKDF (reference sequence). The CDR3 is 15 amino acids. Deletions cut 3 bases from V and 9 bases from J, with 15 bases between. CDR3 loop: CATSRSSGSNNVLTF. CDR3 sequence (DNA): TGTGCCACCAGCAGGTCTAGTGGGAGTAACAACGTCCTGACTTTC.

This sequence joins TRBV11-2 and TRBJ1-1; 9 nucleotides align to TRBD1. V was clipped by 0 bases and J by 11 bases; unmatched bases: 7. Germline V gives CDR1 SGHAT, CDR2 FQNNGV. The CDR3 extends over 14 amino acids. The CDR3 is CASSLDSGTGYAFF. The DNA for the CDR3 is TGTGCCAGCAGCTTAGATTCGGGGACAGGGTACGCTTTCTTT. The full variable domain, rest sourced from reference TRBV11-2 and TRBJ1-1, is EAGVAQSPRYKIIEKRQSVAFWCNPISGHATLYWYQQILGQGPKLLIQFQNNGVVDDSQLPKDRFSAERLKGVDSTLKIQPAKLEDSAVYLCASSLDSGTGYAFFGQGTRLTVV.

The chain recombines TRBV9 with TRBJ1-4; a weak D match, TRBD1 (6 bases). The CDR3 loop spans 15 amino acids. V lost 4 bases and J lost 7, with 17 bases in between. Germline V lookup: CDR1 SGDLS, CDR2 YYNGEE. This CDR3 is CASSPRSGVGEKLFF. The CDR3 DNA follows: TGTGCCAGCAGCCCGAGATCAGGGGTAGGTGAAAAACTGTTTTTT.

V gene TRBV18 combines with J gene TRBJ2-1; D remains ambiguous. Germline CDR1 KGHSH, CDR2 LQKENI. CDR3 length equals 15 residues. V was clipped by 5 bases and J by 0 bases, with 11 bases between them. In DNA, the CDR3 is TGTGCCAGCTCAACCTACAAAAGCTCCTACAATGAGCAGTTCTTC. As protein: CASSTYKSSYNEQFF.

V and J are TRBV30 and TRBJ2-2, with TRBD2 as a possible D gene (6 bases). V gave up 4 bases and J gave up 3 bases, with 15 bases separating them. The CDR3 is 15 amino acids. Germline CDR1 and CDR2: GTSNPN and SVGIG (reference sequence). The CDR3: CAWNGSPTDTGELFF. The CDR3 nucleotides are TGTGCCTGGAACGGGAGCCCAACGGACACCGGGGAGCTGTTTTTT.

J is TRBJ2-7 and V is TRBV27; weak D call: TRBD2 (6 bases). V was clipped by 3 bases and J by 6 bases, with 24 bases between them. Germline assignment: CDR1 MNHEY and CDR2 SMNVEV (reference sequence). The CDR3 runs 17 residues. CDR3 protein: CASSLAGLGGEPREQYF. The CDR3 region has the DNA TGTGCCAGCAGTTTGGCAGGTCTGGGGGGAGAGCCCCGCGAGCAGTACTTC.

The genes are TRBV6-1 and TRBJ1-2; D is ambiguous. CDR1 MNHNS and CDR2 SASEGT come from the germline V gene. CDR3 length: 10 amino acids. The ends were cut back, 3 bases at V and 8 bases at J, with 4 bases in the middle. The CDR3 DNA reads as TGTGCCAGCAGTGATCCGGGCTACACCTTC. Its protein is CASSDPGYTF.

The V call is TRBV29-1, the J call TRBJ1-1, with D perhaps matching TRBD1 (5 bases). Trimming pared 6 bases from V and 1 base from J, leaving 12 bases between. The germline gives CDR1 SQVTM, CDR2 ANQGSEA. The CDR3 is 13 amino acids. CDR3 residues: CSVGDAGNTEAFF. The CDR3 DNA reads TGCAGCGTGGGGGACGCGGGGAACACTGAAGCTTTCTTT.

Only one count was recorded for this clone. CDR3 region: CASSSVDSGANVLTF. CDR3 bases: TGTGCCAGCAGCTCGGTCGACTCTGGGGCCAACGTCCTGACTTTC. This chain links TRBV5-6 with TRBJ2-6; D is uncertain. Germline CDR1 is SGHDT and CDR2 is YYEEEE. This CDR3 is 15 amino acids long. V lost 3 bases and J lost 0, with 7 bases in between.

V is TRBV4-1 and J is TRBJ2-4, with 12 positions matching TRBD1. The CDR3 has 16 amino acids. Germline assignment: CDR1 MGHRA and CDR2 YSYEKL. Losses at the gene ends were 2 bases for V and 8 bases for J; bases not matched to a gene: 7. The CDR3 DNA sequence: TGCGCCAGCAGCCAACAGGGACAGGGGGCGACGGACATTCAGTACTTC. Translating it yields CASSQQGQGATDIQYF.

The chain employs TRBV2 and TRBJ2-7; unclear D gene. Trimming took off 8 bases at V and 7 bases at J, with 15 bases between the two ends. The CDR3 is made up of 12 amino acids. The V gene's germline CDR1 is SNHLY and CDR2 FYNNEI. CDR3 DNA: TGTGCCAGCTCCCGTGGGTCGCGTGAGCAGTACTTC. Amino acids: CASSRGSREQYF.

The chain combines TRBV10-2 with TRBJ2-5; D is possibly TRBD1 (5 bases). Trimming removed 8 bases from V and 5 bases from J, with 12 bases in between. The length of the CDR3 is 12 residues. The germline V gene has CDR1 WSHSY and CDR2 SAAADI. In nucleotides, the CDR3 is TGCGCCAGCTCCTTAAGGGGCGAGACCCAGTACTTC. Translated: CASSLRGETQYF.

The chain combines TRBV4-2 with TRBJ2-3; 7 bases agree with TRBD1. Germline CDR1 and CDR2: LGHNA and YNFKEQ. The CDR3 consists of 14 residues. J was trimmed by 4 bases and V by 2 bases; bases with no gene match: 3. The CDR3 spells CASSQPTGSDTQYF. CDR3 DNA sequence: TGTGCCAGCAGCCAACCGACAGGGTCAGATACGCAGTATTTT.

This clone was recorded at least ten times. Other DNA sequences in this sample translate to the same CDR3. Here the CDR3 reads CSVEGGQGASEQYF. The CDR3 DNA follows: TGCAGCGTTGAAGGGGGACAGGGGGCATCCGAGCAGTACTTC. The chain recombines TRBV29-1 with TRBJ2-7, with TRBD1 identical over 12 bases. Germline V CDR1 and CDR2: SQVTM, ANQGSEA. The ends lost 1 base at V and 6 bases at J; junction bases unmatched: 4. The CDR3 covers 14 residues.

The chain joins TRBV27 to TRBJ2-3; D assignment may be TRBD1 or TRBD2 (5 bases each). Trimming shortened V by 8 bases and J by 2 bases, and 17 bases separated the two germline ends. Germline CDR1 is MNHEY and CDR2 is SMNVEV (reference sequence). This CDR3 has 15 amino acids. The DNA for the CDR3 is TGTGCCAGCCTCCACGGGGCTACCCTCACAGATACGCAGTATTTT. This translates into CASLHGATLTDTQYF.

The chain is built from TRBV6-6 and TRBJ1-1, with a possible D match to TRBD1 (5 bases). Germline CDR1 is MNHNY and CDR2 is SVGAGI (reference sequence). V lost 7 bases and J 4 bases, leaving 10 bases between the germline ends. This CDR3 region has 12 residues. The CDR3 DNA is TGTGCCAGCACTTCCCAGGGCACTGAAGCTTTCTTT. Translated, it gives CASTSQGTEAFF.

The chain joins TRBV30 to TRBJ2-3; D gene unclear. V dropped 3 bases and J dropped 4 bases, with 14 bases sitting between them. CDR3 size: 14 residues. The germline V gene has CDR1 GTSNPN and CDR2 SVGIG (reference sequence). The CDR3 DNA follows: TGTGCCTGGAGCCCCCTGGCTAGTGCAGATACGCAGTATTTT. Translation gives CAWSPLASADTQYF.

The J gene is TRBJ1-2, the V gene TRBV7-8; D is perhaps TRBD1 (5 bases). V lost 5 bases and J 2 bases, leaving 18 bases between the germline ends. The CDR3 loop spans 16 amino acids. CDR1 is SGHVS and CDR2 is FQNEAQ in the germline V gene. The CDR3 spells CASSPTWGERNYGYTF. The CDR3 bases are TGTGCCAGCAGCCCCACTTGGGGGGAAAGGAACTATGGCTACACCTTC.